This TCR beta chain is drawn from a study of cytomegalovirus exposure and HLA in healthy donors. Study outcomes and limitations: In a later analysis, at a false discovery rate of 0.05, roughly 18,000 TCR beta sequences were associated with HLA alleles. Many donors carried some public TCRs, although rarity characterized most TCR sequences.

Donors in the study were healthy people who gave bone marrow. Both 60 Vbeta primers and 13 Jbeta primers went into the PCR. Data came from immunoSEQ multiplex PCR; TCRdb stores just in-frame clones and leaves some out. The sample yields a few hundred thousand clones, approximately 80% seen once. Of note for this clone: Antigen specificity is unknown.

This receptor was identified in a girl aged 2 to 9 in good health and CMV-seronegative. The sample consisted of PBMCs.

The CDR3: CASSQDLTSGSFEYF. DNA for the CDR3: TGCGCCAGCAGCCAAGACCTGACTAGCGGGAGTTTTGAGTACTTC. The chain carries TRBV4-1 and TRBJ2-7, with TRBD2 identical over 12 bases. Trimming took 0 bases from V and 11 from J; bases not matched to a gene: 8. This CDR3 region has 15 residues. Per the germline V gene, CDR1 is MGHRA and CDR2 is YSYEKL.